This T cell receptor (beta chain) was captured in a study of blood T cell repertoires in COVID-19. Across the whole study: Samples representing acute and convalescent COVID-19 were sourced from the United States, Italy and Spain. PBMCs, B-cell-depleted T cells, or T cells were the source of the cDNA or gDNA that made up the material.

In the original analysis: Amplification with reference gene primers provided the estimates of nucleated cell counts. Some clones are missing from TCRdb's copy, which holds only in-frame ones; the method was immunoSEQ multiplex PCR. The V and J calls and clone size were taken over from that table, and D and trimming were inferred from the DNA. The sample lists around 390,000 clones; 85% to 90% were seen once. Participants, 18 to 89 years old, spanned around 25 US areas. Per germline, CDR1 LNHDA and CDR2 SQIVND (reference sequence). This CDR3 has 10 amino acids. Trimming removed 10 bases at V and 0 bases at J, with 3 bases between.

The origin of this receptor is a woman in her fifties or sixties who had recovered from COVID-19. The genes are TRBV19 and TRBJ2-5; D is uncertain. Sequenced sample: PBMCs or T cells enriched from blood (not recorded which). The CDR3 DNA is TGTGCCACCTACCAAGAGACCCAGTACTTC. Its translation is CATYQETQYF. The variable domain in full, with the rest retrieved from reference TRBV19 and TRBJ2-5, is DGGITQSPKYLFRKEGQNVTLSCEQNLNHDAMYWYRQDPGQGLRLIYYSQIVNDFQKGDIAEGYSVSREKKESFPLTVTSAQKNPTAFYLCATYQETQYFGPGTRLLVL.